This T cell receptor beta chain was found in a study of T cell responses to AZD1222 COVID-19 vaccine. Whole-study results and caveats: Clonal diversity was possibly underestimated; the donors were predominantly white British and more often female.

In germline, CDR1 is SGHRS, CDR2 YFSETQ. The J segment lost 3 bases and the V segment lost 3 bases, leaving 11 bases of the junction unmatched. The CDR3 totals 16 residues. The table came from immunoSEQ multiplex PCR; TCRdb's copy has only in-frame clones and leaves some out. The sample carries under 150,000 clones, 80% to 90% recorded once. Regarding this clone: Its antigen is currently unknown.

This chain joins TRBV5-1 and TRBJ2-5; 7 bases map to TRBD1. This clonotype was sampled from an adult in good health. The sequencing used peripheral blood, collected on day 0 of AZD1222 vaccination. The DNA for the CDR3 is TGCGCCAGCAGCTCGCCGGTAGGGGGCGTAAAAGAGACCCAGTACTTC. It is translated as CASSSPVGGVKETQYF.